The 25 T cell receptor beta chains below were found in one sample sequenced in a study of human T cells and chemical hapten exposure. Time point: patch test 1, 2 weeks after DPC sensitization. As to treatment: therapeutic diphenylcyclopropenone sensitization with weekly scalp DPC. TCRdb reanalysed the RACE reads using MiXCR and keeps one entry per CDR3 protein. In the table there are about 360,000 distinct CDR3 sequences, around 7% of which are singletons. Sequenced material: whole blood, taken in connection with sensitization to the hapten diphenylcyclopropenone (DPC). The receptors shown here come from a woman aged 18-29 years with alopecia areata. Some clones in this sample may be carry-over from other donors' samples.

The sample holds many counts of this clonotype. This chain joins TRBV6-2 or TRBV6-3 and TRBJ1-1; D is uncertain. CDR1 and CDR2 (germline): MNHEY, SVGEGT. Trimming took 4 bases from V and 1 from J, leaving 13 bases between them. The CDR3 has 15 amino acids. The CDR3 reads CASSSGPFRNTEAFF. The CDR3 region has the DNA TGTGCCAGCAGTTCAGGACCCTTCAGGAACACTGAAGCTTTCTTT.

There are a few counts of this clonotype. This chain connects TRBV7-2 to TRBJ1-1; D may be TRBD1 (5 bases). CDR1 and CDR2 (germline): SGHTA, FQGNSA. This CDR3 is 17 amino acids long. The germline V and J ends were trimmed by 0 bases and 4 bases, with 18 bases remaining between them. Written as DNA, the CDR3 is TGTGCCAGCAGCTTAGCGCGTTATTCGGGGGGAGGCACTGAAGCTTTCTTT. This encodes CASSLARYSGGGTEAFF.

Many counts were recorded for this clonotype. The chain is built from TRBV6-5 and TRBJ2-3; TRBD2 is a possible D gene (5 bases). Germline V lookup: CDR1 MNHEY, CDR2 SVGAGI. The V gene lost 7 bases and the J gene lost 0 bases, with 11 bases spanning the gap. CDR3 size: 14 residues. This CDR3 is CASKASRSTDTQYF. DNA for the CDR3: TGTGCCAGCAAGGCTAGCAGGAGCACAGATACGCAGTATTTT.

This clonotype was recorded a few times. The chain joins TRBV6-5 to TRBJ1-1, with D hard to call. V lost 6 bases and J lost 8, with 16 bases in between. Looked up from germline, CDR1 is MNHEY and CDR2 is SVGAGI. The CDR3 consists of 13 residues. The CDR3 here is CASRFTSRAEAFF. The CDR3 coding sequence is TGTGCCAGCAGGTTTACGTCGAGGGCCGAAGCTTTCTTT.

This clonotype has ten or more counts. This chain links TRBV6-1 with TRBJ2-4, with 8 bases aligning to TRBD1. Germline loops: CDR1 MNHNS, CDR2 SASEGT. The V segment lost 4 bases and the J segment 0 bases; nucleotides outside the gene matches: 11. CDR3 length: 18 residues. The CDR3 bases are TGTGCCAGCAGTGGGGGGCCTCGACAGGGGCTAGCCAAAAACATTCAGTACTTC. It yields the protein CASSGGPRQGLAKNIQYF.

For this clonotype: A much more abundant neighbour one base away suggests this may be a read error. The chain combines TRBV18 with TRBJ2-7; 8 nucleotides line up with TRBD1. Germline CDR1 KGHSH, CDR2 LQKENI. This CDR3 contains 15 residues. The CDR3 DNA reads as TGTGCCAGCTCACCACGTACGGGACAGGTCTACGAGCAGCACTTC. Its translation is CASSPRTGQVYEQHF.

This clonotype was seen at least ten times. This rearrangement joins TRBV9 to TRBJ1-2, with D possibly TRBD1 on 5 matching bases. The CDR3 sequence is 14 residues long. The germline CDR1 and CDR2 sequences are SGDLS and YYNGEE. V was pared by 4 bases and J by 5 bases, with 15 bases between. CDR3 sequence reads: CASSLEGSRYGYTF. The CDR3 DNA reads TGTGCCAGCAGCCTAGAGGGGAGTCGGTATGGCTACACCTTC.

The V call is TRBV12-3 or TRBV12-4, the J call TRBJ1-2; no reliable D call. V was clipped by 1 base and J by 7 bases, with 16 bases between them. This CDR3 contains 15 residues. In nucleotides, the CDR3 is TGTGCCAGCAGTTTAGGCCCCGCTTGGCCCGTTGGCTACACCTTC. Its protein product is CASSLGPAWPVGYTF.

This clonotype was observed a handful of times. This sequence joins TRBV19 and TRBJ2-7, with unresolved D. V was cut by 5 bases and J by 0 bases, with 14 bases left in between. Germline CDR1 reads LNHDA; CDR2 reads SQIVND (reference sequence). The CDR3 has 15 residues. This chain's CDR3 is CASSGAGPLSYEQYF. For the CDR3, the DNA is TGTGCCAGTAGTGGCGCCGGACCTCTCTCCTACGAGCAGTACTTC.

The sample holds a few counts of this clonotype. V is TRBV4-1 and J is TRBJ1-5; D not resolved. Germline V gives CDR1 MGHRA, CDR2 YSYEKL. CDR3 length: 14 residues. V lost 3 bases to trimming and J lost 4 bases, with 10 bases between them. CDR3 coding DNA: TGCGCCAGCAGCCAGGCTAGCGGGAATCAGCCCCAGCATTTT. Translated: CASSQASGNQPQHF.

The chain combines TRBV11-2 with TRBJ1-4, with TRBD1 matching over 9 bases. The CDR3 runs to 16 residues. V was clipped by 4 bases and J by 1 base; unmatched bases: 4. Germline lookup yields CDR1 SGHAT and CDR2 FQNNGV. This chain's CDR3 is CASSSGQGKTNEKLFF. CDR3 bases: TGTGCCAGCAGCTCCGGACAGGGGAAAACTAATGAAAAACTGTTTTTT.

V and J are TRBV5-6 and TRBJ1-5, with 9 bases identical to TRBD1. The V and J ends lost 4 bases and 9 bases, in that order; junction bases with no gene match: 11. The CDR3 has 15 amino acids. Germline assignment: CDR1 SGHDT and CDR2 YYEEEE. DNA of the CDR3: TGTGCCAGCAGCCAGGGGACAGGGCGGGTGAGGCCCCAGCATTTT. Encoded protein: CASSQGTGRVRPQHF.

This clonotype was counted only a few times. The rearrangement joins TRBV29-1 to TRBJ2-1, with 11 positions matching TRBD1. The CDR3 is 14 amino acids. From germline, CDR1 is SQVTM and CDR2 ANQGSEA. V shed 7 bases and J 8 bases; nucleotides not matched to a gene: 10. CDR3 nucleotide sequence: TGCAGCGCGCCCTCCGGGACAGGGGGAGATGAGCAGTTCTTC. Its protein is CSAPSGTGGDEQFF.

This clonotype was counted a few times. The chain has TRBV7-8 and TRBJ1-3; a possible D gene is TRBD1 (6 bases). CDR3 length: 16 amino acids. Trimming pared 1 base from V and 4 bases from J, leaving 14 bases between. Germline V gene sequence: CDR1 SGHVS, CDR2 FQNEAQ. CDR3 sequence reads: CASSLGLRGYGNTIYF. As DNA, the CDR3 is TGTGCCAGCAGCTTAGGGTTGAGGGGGTACGGAAACACCATATATTTT.

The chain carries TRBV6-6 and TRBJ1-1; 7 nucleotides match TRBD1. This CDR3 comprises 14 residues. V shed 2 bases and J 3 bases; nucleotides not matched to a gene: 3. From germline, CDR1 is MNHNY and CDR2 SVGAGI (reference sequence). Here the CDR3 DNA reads TGTGCCAGCAGTTACAACCAGGGGGACACTGAAGCTTTCTTT. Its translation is CASSYNQGDTEAFF.

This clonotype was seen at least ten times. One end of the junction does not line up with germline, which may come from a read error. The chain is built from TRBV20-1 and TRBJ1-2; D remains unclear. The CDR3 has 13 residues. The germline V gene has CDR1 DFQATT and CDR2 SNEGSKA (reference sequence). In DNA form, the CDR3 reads TGCAGTGCCAGAGGGCCATTAGCCTATGGCTACACCTTC. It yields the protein CSARGPLAYGYTF.

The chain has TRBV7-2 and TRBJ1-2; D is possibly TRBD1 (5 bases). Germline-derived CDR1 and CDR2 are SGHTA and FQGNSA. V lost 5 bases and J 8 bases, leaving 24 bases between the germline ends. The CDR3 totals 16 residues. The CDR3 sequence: CASSLSTPGPSLGYTF. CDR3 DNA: TGTGCCAGCAGCCTGTCAACACCGGGACCCTCTCTCGGCTACACCTTC.

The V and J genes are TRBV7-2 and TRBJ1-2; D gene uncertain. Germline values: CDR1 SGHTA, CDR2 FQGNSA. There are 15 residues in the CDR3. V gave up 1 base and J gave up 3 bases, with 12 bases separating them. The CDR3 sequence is CASSLGLSLDYGYTF. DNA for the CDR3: TGTGCCAGCAGCTTAGGACTCAGCTTAGACTATGGCTACACCTTC. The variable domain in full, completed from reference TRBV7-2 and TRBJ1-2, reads GAGVSQSPSNKVTEKGKDVELRCDPISGHTALYWYRQSLGQGLEFLIYFQGNSAPDKSGLPSDRFSAERTGGSVSTLTIQRTQQEDSAVYLCASSLGLSLDYGYTFGSGTRLTVV.

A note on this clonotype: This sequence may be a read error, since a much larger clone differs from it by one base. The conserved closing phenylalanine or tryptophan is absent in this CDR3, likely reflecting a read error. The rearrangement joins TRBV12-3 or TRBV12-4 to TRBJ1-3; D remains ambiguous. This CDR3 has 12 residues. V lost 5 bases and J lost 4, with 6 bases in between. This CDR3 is CASSPLGNTIYS. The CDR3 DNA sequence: TGTGCCAGCAGTCCCCTCGGAAACACCATATATTCT.

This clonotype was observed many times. This chain's CDR3 is CASSLRDRSNVLTF. CDR3 DNA sequence: TGTGCCAGCAGCCTCCGGGACAGGTCCAACGTCCTGACTTTC. This rearrangement joins TRBV7-2 to TRBJ2-6; 8 bases agree with TRBD1. Germline loops: CDR1 SGHTA, CDR2 FQGNSA. The CDR3 is 14 amino acids. Trimming at V came to 5 bases and at J to 8 bases, leaving 5 bases not matched to a gene.

The chain's CDR3 is CSVGMPHEAFF. The CDR3 nucleotides are TGCAGCGTCGGAATGCCCCATGAAGCTTTCTTT. The rearrangement uses TRBV29-1 and TRBJ1-1; D not resolved. The germline V gene encodes CDR1 SQVTM and CDR2 ANQGSEA. The length of the CDR3 is 11 residues. The germline V and J ends were trimmed by 6 bases and 7 bases, with 12 bases remaining between them.

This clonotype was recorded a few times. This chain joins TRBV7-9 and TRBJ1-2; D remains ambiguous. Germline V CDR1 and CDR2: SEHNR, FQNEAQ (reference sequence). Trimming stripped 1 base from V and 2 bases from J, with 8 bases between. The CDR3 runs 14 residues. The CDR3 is CASSLVPENYGYTF. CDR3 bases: TGTGCCAGCAGCTTAGTTCCAGAAAACTATGGCTACACCTTC.

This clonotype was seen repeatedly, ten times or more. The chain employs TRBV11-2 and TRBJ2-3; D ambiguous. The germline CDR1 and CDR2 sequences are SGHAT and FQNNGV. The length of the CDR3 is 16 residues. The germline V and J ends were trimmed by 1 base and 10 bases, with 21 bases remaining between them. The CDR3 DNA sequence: TGTGCCAGCAGCTTAGTTGTTAGCCTGGGTGTTGATGCGCAGTATTTT. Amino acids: CASSLVVSLGVDAQYF.

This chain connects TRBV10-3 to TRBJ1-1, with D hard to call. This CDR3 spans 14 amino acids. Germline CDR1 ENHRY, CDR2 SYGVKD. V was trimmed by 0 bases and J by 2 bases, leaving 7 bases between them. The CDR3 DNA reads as TGTGCCATCAGTGAGTCGCCAGCAAACACTGAAGCTTTCTTT. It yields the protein CAISESPANTEAFF.

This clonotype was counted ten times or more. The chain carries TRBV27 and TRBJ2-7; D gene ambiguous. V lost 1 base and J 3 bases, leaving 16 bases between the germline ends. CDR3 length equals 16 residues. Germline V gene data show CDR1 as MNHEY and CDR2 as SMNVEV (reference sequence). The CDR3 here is CASSLFGRYQLYEQYF. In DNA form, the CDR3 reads TGTGCCAGCAGTTTATTCGGCAGGTACCAGCTCTACGAGCAGTACTTC.